A single sample is the source of the 22 T cell receptor beta chains below, sequenced in a study of CD8 T cells in ankylosing spondylitis. Study-wide results and limits: A TCR beta motif of 7 or 8 highly homologous variants appeared characteristic of ankylosing spondylitis blood.

TCRdb analysed the 5' RACE reads with MiXCR anew, one entry per CDR3 protein. The sample contains approximately 550,000 distinct CDR3 sequences, 10% to 15% of which appear only once. The antigens of these receptors remain unknown. The sequencing input was blood, either unsorted or a sorted T cell fraction (not recorded which). These receptors all stem from a male donor with ankylosing spondylitis.

This clonotype was observed a handful of times. This chain uses TRBV3-1 with TRBJ1-4, with a weak D call TRBD1 (6 bases). The germline gives CDR1 LGHDT, CDR2 YNNKEL (reference sequence). CDR3 size: 16 residues. V gave up 3 bases and J gave up 7 bases, with 18 bases separating them. The chain's CDR3 is CASSHELQGVGEKLFF. The CDR3 bases are TGTGCCAGCAGCCATGAATTACAGGGAGTGGGTGAAAAACTGTTTTTT.

This clonotype was counted only a few times. The chain uses TRBV3-1 and TRBJ2-7, with D hard to call. V was shortened by 1 base and J by 5 bases, with 6 bases between the two germline ends. The germline gives CDR1 LGHDT, CDR2 YNNKEL (reference sequence). The CDR3 covers 12 residues. CDR3 loop: CASSQVWDEQYF. CDR3 coding DNA: TGTGCCAGCAGCCAAGTCTGGGACGAGCAGTACTTC.

In its sample, this clonotype was seen many times. The genes are TRBV5-1 and TRBJ2-6; 9 nucleotides line up with TRBD1. With 4 bases clipped from V and 1 base from J, the junction kept 6 bases outside the gene matches. The CDR3 extends over 17 amino acids. Germline CDR1 and CDR2: SGHRS and YFSETQ. The CDR3 coding sequence is TGCGCCAGCAGCCAGGGACAGGGTAGGTCTGGGGCCAACGTCCTGACTTTC. It yields the protein CASSQGQGRSGANVLTF.

This clonotype was recorded a few times. This chain uses TRBV2 with TRBJ2-3, with no clear D. Germline CDR1 reads SNHLY; CDR2 reads FYNNEI. V dropped 6 bases and J dropped 4 bases, with 5 bases sitting between them. This CDR3 spans 11 amino acids. The CDR3 DNA follows: TGTGCCAGCAGGTCTTCAGATACGCAGTATTTT. It encodes CASRSSDTQYF.

The chain recombines TRBV10-3 with TRBJ1-5; D gene ambiguous. The CDR3 spans 13 residues. Trimming took 7 bases from V and 7 from J, leaving 14 bases between them. Germline CDR1 and CDR2: ENHRY and SYGVKD. The CDR3 region is CAIKRAAGQPQHF. In nucleotides, the CDR3 is TGTGCCATCAAACGTGCTGCGGGGCAGCCCCAGCATTTT.

The sample holds a few counts of this clonotype. This chain joins TRBV20-1 and TRBJ2-4; 12 nucleotides match TRBD2. CDR1 DFQATT and CDR2 SNEGSKA come from the germline V gene (reference sequence). Germline trimming cut 6 bases from V and 6 bases from J; bases unmatched to any gene: 12. CDR3 size: 16 residues. The CDR3 region is CSAKLLAGGRRNIQYF. Written as DNA, the CDR3 is TGCAGTGCAAAACTTCTAGCGGGAGGGCGTAGAAACATTCAGTACTTC.

The gene calls are TRBV3-1 and TRBJ1-5; D is perhaps TRBD1 (5 bases). Per germline, CDR1 LGHDT and CDR2 YNNKEL (reference sequence). This CDR3 has 14 residues. Trimming pared 3 bases from V and 5 bases from J, leaving 11 bases between. The DNA of the CDR3 is TGTGCCAGCAGCCAGGACACGACAGATCAGCCCCAGCATTTT. Its translation is CASSQDTTDQPQHF. The full variable domain, completed using reference TRBV3-1 and TRBJ1-5, is DTAVSQTPKYLVTQMGNDKSIKCEQNLGHDTMYWYKQDSKKFLKIMFSYNNKELIINETVPNRFSPKSPDKAHLNLHINSLELGDSAVYFCASSQDTTDQPQHFGDGTRLSIL.

In this sample, this clonotype turned up a few times. This chain joins TRBV2 and TRBJ2-1; 10 bases fit TRBD2. With 6 bases clipped from V and 5 bases from J, the junction kept 7 bases outside the gene matches. This CDR3 spans 15 amino acids. The germline V gene encodes CDR1 SNHLY and CDR2 FYNNEI. CDR3 DNA: TGTGCCAGCAGAGCCGGGACTAGCGTCAACAATGAGCAGTTCTTC. It specifies CASRAGTSVNNEQFF.

The gene calls are TRBV7-9 and TRBJ2-1; 10 bases match TRBD2. CDR1 is SEHNR and CDR2 is FQNEAQ in the germline V gene (reference sequence). The CDR3 totals 16 residues. V gave up 1 base and J gave up 6 bases; unmatched junction bases: 6. The CDR3 DNA follows: TGTGCCAGCAGCTTAGGATGGACTAGCGGACTCAATGAGCAGTTCTTC. It specifies CASSLGWTSGLNEQFF.

This sequence joins TRBV20-1 and TRBJ2-7; 11 positions agree with TRBD2. The V segment lost 2 bases and the J segment 6 bases; nucleotides outside the gene matches: 3. This CDR3 region has 13 residues. The germline V gene encodes CDR1 DFQATT and CDR2 SNEGSKA (reference sequence). CDR3 sequence reads: CSARLAGGREQYF. The CDR3 nucleotides are TGCAGTGCTAGACTAGCGGGAGGACGCGAGCAGTACTTC.

This clonotype has a handful of counts. The chain links TRBV6-1 to TRBJ2-7; possible D gene TRBD1, 5 bases. The CDR3 sequence is 13 residues long. V shed 4 bases and J shed 2 bases, with 9 bases lying between them. The germline CDR1 and CDR2 sequences are MNHNS and SASEGT. The CDR3 sequence is CASSVQGTYEQYV. CDR3 nucleotides: TGTGCCAGCAGTGTTCAGGGAACCTACGAGCAGTACGTC.

This clonotype was seen only a few times. This chain uses TRBV12-3 or TRBV12-4 with TRBJ2-4; possible D gene TRBD1, 5 bases. Trimming shortened V by 2 bases and J by 7 bases, and 12 bases separated the two germline ends. The CDR3 totals 14 residues. CDR3 region: CASSLQGARNIQYF. DNA of the CDR3: TGTGCCAGCAGTTTACAAGGGGCGAGGAACATTCAGTACTTC.

This clonotype has just a few counts. The chain uses TRBV25-1 and TRBJ2-5; 10 bases are shared with TRBD1. Germline V gene lookup returns CDR1 MGHDK and CDR2 SYGVNS. V shed 5 bases, J shed 5 bases, and the junction held 8 bases outside the gene matches. This CDR3 region has 15 residues. For the CDR3, the DNA is TGTGCCAGCAGTTTACCCGGGACAGGGGTCGAGACCCAGTACTTC. Translated: CASSLPGTGVETQYF.

This clonotype appeared many times. The chain uses TRBV29-1 and TRBJ2-1; tentatively, D is TRBD1 or TRBD2 (5 bases each). CDR1 and CDR2 (germline): SQVTM, ANQGSEA. V was clipped by 5 bases and J by 2 bases, with 22 bases between them. The CDR3 contains 17 residues. The CDR3 here is CSVTGTTTPNTYNEQFF. CDR3 DNA sequence: TGCAGCGTTACCGGGACCACCACACCGAACACCTACAATGAGCAGTTCTTC.

There are many counts of this clonotype. CDR3 amino acids: CASSLEGLAPGNTIYF. DNA of the CDR3: TGTGCCAGCAGTTTGGAGGGATTAGCACCTGGAAACACCATATATTTT. The rearrangement joins TRBV12-3 or TRBV12-4 to TRBJ1-3; D not resolved. With 3 bases removed from V and 2 bases from J, the gap between germline ends came to 14 bases. This CDR3 contains 16 residues.

The gene calls are TRBV5-1 and TRBJ2-3; the D call may be TRBD1 or TRBD2 (5 bases each). The germline V gene has CDR1 SGHRS and CDR2 YFSETQ. Trimming left V 4 bases short and J 0 bases short, with 9 bases between. The CDR3 length is 14 residues. CDR3: CASSAWDSTDTQYF. CDR3 DNA sequence: TGCGCCAGCAGCGCCTGGGACAGCACAGATACGCAGTATTTT. The variable domain in full, with the rest retrieved from reference TRBV5-1 and TRBJ2-3, is KAGVTQTPRYLIKTRGQQVTLSCSPISGHRSVSWYQQTPGQGLQFLFEYFSETQRNKGNFPGRFSGRQFSNSRSEMNVSTLELGDSALYLCASSAWDSTDTQYFGPGTRLTVL.

This sequence joins TRBV3-1 and TRBJ2-1; perhaps D is TRBD1 or TRBD2 (5 bases each). Per the germline V gene, CDR1 is LGHDT and CDR2 is YNNKEL (reference sequence). Trimming removed 8 bases at V and 5 bases at J, with 19 bases between. CDR3 length: 15 amino acids. CDR3 nucleotides: TGTGCCAGCGGGGCCGGGACGCGGGTGGACAATGAGCAGTTCTTC. It encodes CASGAGTRVDNEQFF.

This clonotype showed up just a few times. This chain links TRBV20-1 with TRBJ1-1; a possible D gene is TRBD1 (6 bases). V dropped 0 bases and J dropped 4 bases, with 15 bases sitting between them. The CDR3 loop spans 15 amino acids. Germline V CDR1 and CDR2: DFQATT, SNEGSKA (reference sequence). CDR3 bases: TGCAGTGCTAGAGATAGGGGGGGGTCGGTCACTGAAGCTTTCTTT. Its protein product is CSARDRGGSVTEAFF.

The sample holds a few counts of this clonotype. The rearrangement links TRBV27 to TRBJ2-1; 11 nucleotides match TRBD1. The CDR3 runs to 15 residues. The V and J ends lost 10 bases and 3 bases, in that order; junction bases with no gene match: 8. Germline loops: CDR1 MNHEY, CDR2 SMNVEV (reference sequence). The CDR3 sequence is CANPPGTGGYNEQFF. CDR3 DNA: TGTGCCAACCCTCCGGGGACAGGGGGCTACAATGAGCAGTTCTTC.

This clonotype showed up just a few times. The chain recombines TRBV20-1 with TRBJ2-4; a weak D match, TRBD1 (5 bases). The CDR3 loop spans 15 amino acids. V shed 4 bases and J shed 7 bases, with 20 bases lying between them. CDR1 is DFQATT and CDR2 is SNEGSKA in the germline V gene (reference sequence). CDR3 region: CSATPPASQGNIQYF. CDR3 DNA sequence: TGCAGTGCTACCCCCCCGGCTAGTCAGGGCAACATTCAGTACTTC.

V gene TRBV19 combines with J gene TRBJ2-2; D unresolved. V lost 7 bases and J 0 bases, leaving 15 bases between the germline ends. Per the germline V gene, CDR1 is LNHDA and CDR2 is SQIVND (reference sequence). The CDR3 totals 16 residues. In nucleotides, the CDR3 is TGTGCCAGTACCCGCCCCAGGACGGCGAACACCGGGGAGCTGTTTTTT. Amino acids: CASTRPRTANTGELFF.

This clonotype was seen only a few times. This chain uses TRBV4-1 with TRBJ1-6, with D unclear. CDR1 and CDR2 from the germline V gene are MGHRA and YSYEKL. This CDR3 has 18 residues. Trimming removed 4 bases at V and 7 bases at J, with 23 bases between. CDR3 in DNA: TGCGCCAGCAGCCCTCCTAGCGCCGGGGATTTAGAAAATTCACCCCTCCACTTT. Its protein is CASSPPSAGDLENSPLHF.